Shown below are 30 T cell receptor beta chains from a single sample sequenced in a study of T cells in Graves' hyperthyroidism and ophthalmopathy. It was RNA transcripts that yielded the amplified TCR beta CDR3 regions. The HTBI primer set drove a first-round RT-PCR of the TCR CDR3. TCRdb itself ran the multiplex PCR reads through MiXCR, one entry per CDR3 protein. The profile shows roughly 500,000 distinct CDR3 sequences, 40% to 50% of them singletons. The sequenced sample consisted of peripheral blood or thyroid tissue (not recorded which). The receptor source for this set is an adult woman with Graves' disease, either hyperthyroidism or ophthalmopathy (not recorded which).

This clonotype was picked up many times. The V call is TRBV2, the J call TRBJ1-6; D not certain. The length of the CDR3 is 15 residues. Trimming took 6 bases from V and 8 from J, leaving 17 bases between them. Germline V gives CDR1 SNHLY, CDR2 FYNNEI. The CDR3 is CASSDEVGSYSPLHF. The CDR3 bases are TGTGCCAGCAGCGACGAGGTGGGCTCTTATTCACCCCTCCACTTT.

The chain joins TRBV5-6 to TRBJ2-7; TRBD2 matches 8 bases. Trimming removed 3 bases from V and 3 bases from J; junction bases left unmatched: 2. There are 13 residues in the CDR3. Germline CDR1 reads SGHDT; CDR2 reads YYEEEE. This CDR3 reads CASSWGLDYEQYF. The CDR3 bases are TGTGCCAGCAGCTGGGGACTAGACTACGAGCAGTACTTC.

This sequence joins TRBV4-2 and TRBJ2-7; D is perhaps TRBD1 or TRBD2 (5 bases each). V was pared by 0 bases and J by 3 bases, with 12 bases between. The CDR3 runs to 15 residues. Germline V lookup: CDR1 LGHNA, CDR2 YNFKEQ. CDR3 sequence reads: CASSQDGTANYEQYF. The CDR3 nucleotides are TGTGCCAGCAGCCAAGACGGGACCGCAAACTACGAGCAGTACTTC.

This chain connects TRBV20-1 to TRBJ1-4; 7 bases match TRBD1. Germline CDR1 DFQATT, CDR2 SNEGSKA (reference sequence). The J segment lost 13 bases and the V segment lost 1 base, leaving 9 bases of the junction unmatched. The CDR3 has 13 amino acids. Written as DNA, the CDR3 is TGCAGTGCTAGAGCCCCCCTGACAGGGACACTGTTTTTT. Translation: CSARAPLTGTLFF.

This chain uses TRBV13 with TRBJ1-1, with D unresolved. Germline-derived CDR1 and CDR2 are PRHDT and FYEKMQ (reference sequence). CDR3 length equals 13 residues. V shed 3 bases and J shed 6 bases, with 11 bases lying between them. The CDR3 DNA reads TGTGCCAGCAGCTTGGTCGGGCAGCCTGAAGCTTTCTTT. Its translation is CASSLVGQPEAFF.

With respect to this clonotype: A read error is possible here, since a much larger clone lies one base away. The genes are TRBV7-9 and TRBJ2-7; no clear D gene. This CDR3 comprises 12 residues. The germline CDR1 and CDR2 sequences are SEHNR and FQNEAQ (reference sequence). This chain's CDR3 is CASNLIGYEQYF. CDR3 nucleotide sequence: TGTGCCAGCAACTTAATAGGCTACGAGCAGTACTTC.

The table lists this clonotype with many counts. The V gene is TRBV4-2, the J gene TRBJ1-2, with no clear D. V was pared by 0 bases and J by 0 bases, with 8 bases between. The CDR3 covers 15 residues. Germline CDR1 is LGHNA and CDR2 is YNFKEQ. The CDR3 reads CASSQDTEANYGYTF. The CDR3 bases are TGTGCCAGCAGCCAAGATACTGAGGCTAACTATGGCTACACCTTC.

This clonotype appeared a few times. The genes are TRBV12-3 or TRBV12-4 and TRBJ1-3; D remains ambiguous. V shed 3 bases and J shed 7 bases, with 7 bases lying between them. This CDR3 spans 12 amino acids. The CDR3 region has the DNA TGTGCCAGCAGTTTGATCCGGAACACCATATATTTT. It codes for CASSLIRNTIYF.

This sequence joins TRBV20-1 and TRBJ1-4; D gene ambiguous. V was trimmed by 7 bases and J by 7 bases, leaving 13 bases between them. Germline loops: CDR1 DFQATT, CDR2 SNEGSKA (reference sequence). This CDR3 region has 12 residues. CDR3 in amino acids: CSGAKLAEKLFF. The CDR3 region has the DNA TGCAGTGGGGCGAAGTTGGCTGAAAAACTGTTTTTT.

Only a few counts were recorded for this clonotype. The genes are TRBV12-3 or TRBV12-4 and TRBJ2-7; 7 nucleotides agree with TRBD2. Unmatched junction bases numbered 11, after V lost 6 bases and J lost 3 bases. The CDR3 spans 15 residues. The CDR3 loop reads CASSPTRASGYEQYF. The CDR3 nucleotides read TGTGCCAGCAGCCCTACGCGGGCTAGCGGCTACGAGCAGTACTTC.

This clonotype was detected many times. This chain connects TRBV7-9 to TRBJ2-7; D is undetermined. Germline V gene data show CDR1 as SEHNR and CDR2 as FQNEAQ (reference sequence). The V and J ends lost 6 bases and 2 bases respectively, with 8 bases between them. The CDR3 length is 12 residues. This chain's CDR3 is CASSRSTYEQYF. DNA for the CDR3: TGTGCCAGCAGTAGGAGTACCTACGAGCAGTACTTC. The full variable domain, completed using reference TRBV7-9 and TRBJ2-7, is DTGVSQNPRHKITKRGQNVTFRCDPISEHNRLYWYRQTLGQGPEFLTYFQNEAQLEKSRLLSDRFSAERPKGSFSTLEIQRTEQGDSAMYLCASSRSTYEQYFGPGTRLTVT.

The V gene is TRBV12-3 or TRBV12-4, the J gene TRBJ2-5, with TRBD2 matching over 12 bases. CDR3 length: 15 amino acids. Trimming at V came to 6 bases and at J to 4 bases, leaving 6 bases not matched to a gene. CDR3 sequence: CASSLTSGRPETQYF. CDR3 DNA: TGTGCCAGCAGCCTGACTAGCGGGAGACCAGAGACCCAGTACTTC.

V is TRBV20-1 and J is TRBJ2-5; D uncertain. Trimming took off 6 bases at V and 3 bases at J, with 11 bases between the two ends. Germline lookup yields CDR1 DFQATT and CDR2 SNEGSKA (reference sequence). CDR3 length equals 12 residues. The CDR3 region is CSASRTEETQYF. The CDR3, as DNA: TGCAGTGCGAGCCGGACCGAAGAGACCCAGTACTTC.

This clonotype turned up a few times. The CDR3 loop reads CATSDAAGGRGYTF. The CDR3, as DNA: TGTGCCACCAGTGATGCGGCAGGGGGCCGTGGCTACACCTTC. The rearrangement links TRBV24-1 to TRBJ1-2, with 8 bases lining up with TRBD1. J was trimmed by 7 bases and V by 3 bases; bases with no gene match: 6. This CDR3 comprises 14 residues. CDR1 and CDR2 (germline): KGHDR, SFDVKD.

The rearrangement uses TRBV10-3 and TRBJ1-1; D unresolved. Germline-derived CDR1 and CDR2 are ENHRY and SYGVKD. Trimming left V 8 bases short and J 2 bases short, with 12 bases between. The CDR3 sequence is 13 residues long. CDR3 protein: CAIAGRQNTEAFF. The DNA of the CDR3 is TGTGCCATCGCTGGCAGGCAAAACACTGAAGCTTTCTTT.

This clonotype was seen only a few times. The V and J genes are TRBV25-1 and TRBJ2-5, with D hard to call. The end of the DNA is better explained by TRBJ2-1, so the J call may be wrong. The CDR3 is made up of 16 amino acids. Germline V gives CDR1 MGHDK, CDR2 SYGVNS. CDR3 sequence (DNA): TGTGCCAGCAGTGTAGCCCCGCGTAGGGCCTACAATGAGCAGTTCTTC. Protein product: CASSVAPRRAYNEQFF.

The genes are TRBV5-1 and TRBJ2-2; TRBD2 agrees at 8 bases. The germline CDR1 and CDR2 sequences are SGHRS and YFSETQ. After removal of 1 base from V and 4 bases from J, the junction contained 6 bases not matched to a gene. This CDR3 comprises 16 residues. The CDR3 DNA reads as TGCGCCAGCAGCTTGATAGCGGGAAGAACCACCGGGGAGCTGTTTTTT. It translates to CASSLIAGRTTGELFF.

This clonotype was detected many times. This sequence joins TRBV20-1 and TRBJ2-2; 7 bases agree with TRBD1. The J segment lost 1 base and the V segment lost 4 bases, leaving 6 bases of the junction unmatched. Germline loops: CDR1 DFQATT, CDR2 SNEGSKA (reference sequence). The CDR3 spans 15 residues. This CDR3 reads CSAIRGQQNTGELFF. CDR3 in DNA: TGCAGTGCTATACGGGGACAGCAGAACACCGGGGAGCTGTTTTTT.

This clonotype came up many times. The rearrangement joins TRBV7-9 to TRBJ1-1; D not resolved. In germline, CDR1 is SEHNR, CDR2 FQNEAQ (reference sequence). With 1 base removed from V and 0 bases from J, the gap between germline ends came to 6 bases. The CDR3 runs to 14 residues. CDR3 loop: CASSLVVVNTEAFF. The DNA for the CDR3 is TGTGCCAGCAGCTTAGTGGTTGTGAACACTGAAGCTTTCTTT.

The CDR3 is CAISGRQGLEANVLTF. The DNA for the CDR3 is TGTGCCATCAGCGGGAGACAGGGCCTGGAGGCCAACGTCCTGACTTTC. The chain couples TRBV10-3 to TRBJ2-6, with D possibly TRBD1 on 7 matching bases. The CDR3 spans 16 residues. V lost 6 bases, J lost 6 bases, and 18 bases lay in between. Germline-derived CDR1 and CDR2 are ENHRY and SYGVKD.

This clonotype showed up many times. The chain joins TRBV2 to TRBJ2-7; maybe TRBD2 (6 bases). The CDR3 is 13 amino acids. CDR1 and CDR2 from the germline V gene are SNHLY and FYNNEI. Deletions cut 4 bases from V and 12 bases from J, with 19 bases between. The CDR3 loop reads CASSGPGEAKSYF. CDR3 bases: TGTGCCAGCAGTGGGCCGGGGGAGGCCAAATCGTACTTC.

This clonotype has ten or more counts. The chain joins TRBV5-1 to TRBJ2-5, with D possibly TRBD1 on 5 matching bases. Trimming stripped 0 bases from V and 2 bases from J, with 11 bases between. The CDR3 loop spans 15 amino acids. Germline V gene data show CDR1 as SGHRS and CDR2 as YFSETQ. This CDR3 is CASSLDWGGQETQYF. CDR3 nucleotide sequence: TGCGCCAGCAGCTTGGATTGGGGCGGACAAGAGACCCAGTACTTC.

In the case of this clonotype: Since no conserved phenylalanine or tryptophan closes the CDR3, a read error is the likely cause. This sequence joins TRBV6-5 and TRBJ2-5; D perhaps matches TRBD1 (6 bases). CDR1 MNHEY and CDR2 SVGAGI come from the germline V gene. The CDR3 is 12 amino acids. Trimming left V 5 bases short and J 5 bases short, with 9 bases between. The CDR3 protein is CASSIRGETQYL. In DNA, the CDR3 is TGTGCCAGCAGTATTAGGGGGGAGACCCAGTACTTG.

This clonotype has a count of ten or more. The CDR3 protein is CASSLSLGLGETQYF. CDR3 nucleotides: TGTGCCAGCAGCTTAAGTCTAGGGCTTGGGGAGACCCAGTACTTC. The chain has TRBV7-9 and TRBJ2-5; D gene unclear. V was clipped by 2 bases and J by 5 bases, with 15 bases between them. CDR3 length: 15 amino acids. Germline V gene sequence: CDR1 SEHNR, CDR2 FQNEAQ (reference sequence).

This clonotype was counted between two and nine times. V usage is TRBV11-2 and J usage is TRBJ2-5; D might be TRBD2 (5 bases). Trimming removed 2 bases from V and 5 bases from J, with 15 bases in between. Germline V gene sequence: CDR1 SGHAT, CDR2 FQNNGV. The CDR3 spans 15 residues. CDR3 coding DNA: TGTGCCAGCAGCTTATTTGGAGGTAGCTCCGAGACCCAGTACTTC. This encodes CASSLFGGSSETQYF.

In regard to this clonotype: Because it lacks the conserved phenylalanine or tryptophan at the end, this CDR3 is likely a read error. The DNA is omitted, as the CDR3 cannot be located on it reliably, and the CDR3 follows TCRdb's listing. The chain is built from TRBV7-9 and TRBJ2-2; the table names TRBD1, a call not compared with the DNA. Inclusive of both ends, the CDR3 amounts to 11 amino acids. The germline V gene encodes CDR1 SEHNR and CDR2 FQNEAQ (reference sequence). The CDR3 spells CASSLGGQGII.

This clonotype was observed at least ten times. This CDR3 reads CASSHRGTGELFF. CDR3 bases: TGTGCCAGCAGCCACCGAGGCACCGGGGAGCTGTTTTTT. This sequence joins TRBV12-3 or TRBV12-4 and TRBJ2-2; D ambiguous. CDR3 size: 13 residues. Trimming removed 6 bases at V and 4 bases at J, with 9 bases between.

This rearrangement joins TRBV20-1 to TRBJ1-1; no definite D call. The CDR3 totals 15 residues. V was trimmed by 6 bases and J by 4 bases, leaving 21 bases between them. Germline V gene sequence: CDR1 DFQATT, CDR2 SNEGSKA (reference sequence). CDR3 coding DNA: TGCAGTGCCAGTGATGAAGCGGACTTGGTCACTGAAGCTTTCTTT. Translated: CSASDEADLVTEAFF.

This rearrangement joins TRBV20-1 to TRBJ1-6; D might be TRBD1 (6 bases). With 1 base removed from V and 6 bases from J, the gap between germline ends came to 10 bases. Per the germline V gene, CDR1 is DFQATT and CDR2 is SNEGSKA (reference sequence). The CDR3 covers 14 residues. CDR3: CSARGGTSNSPLHF. The CDR3 region has the DNA TGCAGTGCTAGAGGCGGGACATCTAATTCACCCCTCCACTTT.

The J gene is TRBJ1-2, the V gene TRBV5-1, with 7 bases lining up with TRBD1. V shed 4 bases and J 8 bases; nucleotides not matched to a gene: 5. This CDR3 is built from 12 residues. From germline, CDR1 is SGHRS and CDR2 YFSETQ. This CDR3 reads CASSVDRSGYTF. DNA for the CDR3: TGCGCCAGCAGCGTGGACAGGTCCGGCTACACCTTC. The full variable domain, in which reference TRBV5-1 and TRBJ1-2 provide the parts outside the CDR3, is KAGVTQTPRYLIKTRGQQVTLSCSPISGHRSVSWYQQTPGQGLQFLFEYFSETQRNKGNFPGRFSGRQFSNSRSEMNVSTLELGDSALYLCASSVDRSGYTFGSGTRLTVV.